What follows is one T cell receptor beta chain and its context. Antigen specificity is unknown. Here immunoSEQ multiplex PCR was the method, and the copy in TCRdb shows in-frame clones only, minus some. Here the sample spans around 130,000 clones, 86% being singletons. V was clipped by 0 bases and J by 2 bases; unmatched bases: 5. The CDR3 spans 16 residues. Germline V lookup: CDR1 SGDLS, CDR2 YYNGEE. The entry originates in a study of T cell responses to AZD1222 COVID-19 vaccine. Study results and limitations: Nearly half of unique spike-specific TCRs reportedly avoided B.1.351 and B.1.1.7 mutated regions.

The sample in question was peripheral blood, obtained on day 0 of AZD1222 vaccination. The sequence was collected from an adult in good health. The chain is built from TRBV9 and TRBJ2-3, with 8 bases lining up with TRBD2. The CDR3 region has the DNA TGTGCCAGCAGCGTAGCGGGGGGGCTCATCACAGATACGCAGTATTTT. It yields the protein CASSVAGGLITDTQYF.